The 14 T cell receptor beta chains in this list originate from one sample, sequenced in a study of T cell responses to AZD1222 COVID-19 vaccine. The assay was immunoSEQ multiplex PCR, and TCRdb's table has in-frame clones only and misses some. This table has about 53,000 clones, about 88% appearing once. Sequences were derived from peripheral blood, sampled on day 0 of AZD1222 vaccination. These receptors were collected from an adult in good health.

The rearrangement uses TRBV11-3 and TRBJ2-2; a possible D gene is TRBD1 (6 bases). This CDR3 contains 17 residues. Trimming removed 5 bases at V and 1 base at J, with 17 bases between. Germline CDR1 reads SGHNT; CDR2 reads YENEEA. CDR3 coding DNA: TGTGCCAGCAGCCACCGGGACATTTATGGGAACACCGGGGAGCTGTTTTTT. Translating it yields CASSHRDIYGNTGELFF.

The V and J genes are TRBV18 and TRBJ2-6, with D unclear. Germline loops: CDR1 KGHSH, CDR2 LQKENI. V gave up 3 bases and J gave up 1 base, with 4 bases separating them. CDR3 length: 14 residues. CDR3 amino acids: CASSPQSGANVLTF. CDR3 nucleotide sequence: TGTGCCAGCTCACCGCAATCTGGGGCCAACGTCCTGACTTTC.

This rearrangement joins TRBV19 to TRBJ1-1; TRBD1 matches 9 bases. CDR1 and CDR2 (germline): LNHDA, SQIVND (reference sequence). The CDR3 spans 15 residues. The V gene end was trimmed by 2 bases and the J gene end by 1 base; junction bases not matched to a gene: 2. The CDR3: CASSIKQGANTEAFF. CDR3 coding DNA: TGTGCCAGTAGTATAAAACAGGGGGCGAACACTGAAGCTTTCTTT.

The chain recombines TRBV4-1 with TRBJ2-1; 10 bases match TRBD2. V trimming: 10 bases; J trimming: 10 bases; junction bases outside the gene matches: 10. CDR3 length: 13 amino acids. Germline CDR1 and CDR2: MGHRA and YSYEKL. The CDR3 sequence is CATGLAGAQEQFF. The DNA of the CDR3 is TGCGCCACCGGGCTAGCGGGAGCTCAGGAGCAGTTCTTC.

V gene TRBV10-3 combines with J gene TRBJ1-1; D perhaps matches TRBD1 (6 bases). The germline V gene encodes CDR1 ENHRY and CDR2 SYGVKD. CDR3 length: 16 residues. V was shortened by 0 bases and J by 0 bases, with 11 bases between the two germline ends. The chain's CDR3 is CAISESGGAMNTEAFF. CDR3 DNA sequence: TGTGCCATCAGTGAGTCCGGGGGGGCCATGAACACTGAAGCTTTCTTT.

The gene calls are TRBV19 and TRBJ2-7; 8 bases align to TRBD1. This CDR3 contains 13 residues. Germline V gene sequence: CDR1 LNHDA, CDR2 SQIVND (reference sequence). The ends lost 6 bases at V and 5 bases at J; junction bases unmatched: 6. Written as DNA, the CDR3 is TGTGCCAGTAGCCGCAGGGGACAGGACGAGCAGTACTTC. Amino acid sequence: CASSRRGQDEQYF.

This chain links TRBV9 with TRBJ2-3; D gene uncertain. Trimming pared 4 bases from V and 1 base from J, leaving 13 bases between. This CDR3 has 15 amino acids. Germline V gene data show CDR1 as SGDLS and CDR2 as YYNGEE. CDR3: CASSPRSGGTDTQYF. The CDR3 DNA is TGTGCCAGCAGCCCCCGGTCAGGCGGCACAGATACGCAGTATTTT.

This clone turned up a few times. CDR3 sequence reads: CASSLLNEQFF. The CDR3 coding sequence is TGCGCCAGCAGCTTGCTTAATGAGCAGTTCTTC. The rearrangement uses TRBV5-1 and TRBJ2-1; D unresolved. The CDR3 loop spans 11 amino acids. Germline CDR1 and CDR2: SGHRS and YFSETQ. The V gene lost 1 base and the J gene lost 7 bases, with 3 bases spanning the gap.

CDR3 protein: CASTFDFDYEQYF. The CDR3 DNA reads as TGTGCCAGCACCTTCGACTTTGACTACGAGCAGTACTTC. The chain is built from TRBV7-9 and TRBJ2-7, with D unresolved. CDR1 and CDR2 from the germline V gene are SEHNR and FQNEAQ (reference sequence). Trimming took off 7 bases at V and 3 bases at J, with 13 bases between the two ends. The CDR3 contains 13 residues.

The rearrangement joins TRBV29-1 to TRBJ1-1; no reliable D call. The CDR3 has 16 amino acids. V was cut by 4 bases and J by 3 bases, with 21 bases left in between. CDR1 SQVTM and CDR2 ANQGSEA come from the germline V gene. The CDR3 region has the DNA TGCAGCGTTGTGAACCCTGGAAGGGCAGGCGACACTGAAGCTTTCTTT. Residues: CSVVNPGRAGDTEAFF.

This clone was seen a handful of times. The chain employs TRBV6-5 and TRBJ1-1, with a weak D call TRBD1 (6 bases). With 2 bases removed from V and 4 bases from J, the gap between germline ends came to 17 bases. CDR1 is MNHEY and CDR2 is SVGAGI in the germline V gene. CDR3 length: 16 residues. CDR3 nucleotides: TGTGCCAGCAGTTACACAACAGGGTGGGTGGGCACTGAAGCTTTCTTT. Amino acid sequence: CASSYTTGWVGTEAFF.

The J gene is TRBJ1-1, the V gene TRBV28; D is unclear. Germline V lookup: CDR1 MDHEN, CDR2 SYDVKM. The CDR3 consists of 13 residues. Between the trimmed V and J ends, which lost 8 bases and 1 base, there was a span of 11 bases. The CDR3: CASPQEGNTEAFF. In DNA, the CDR3 is TGTGCCAGCCCTCAGGAGGGGAACACTGAAGCTTTCTTT.

The chain employs TRBV5-5 and TRBJ2-1; the D is unclear. This CDR3 is 15 amino acids long. The germline V gene has CDR1 SGHKS and CDR2 YYEKEE (reference sequence). V shed 4 bases and J shed 4 bases, with 15 bases lying between them. CDR3 sequence (DNA): TGTGCCAGCAGCGGGGATCCGGGTCTTTACAATGAGCAGTTCTTC. Translation gives CASSGDPGLYNEQFF.

The chain combines TRBV5-1 with TRBJ1-1; TRBD1 matches at 7 bases. This CDR3 region has 15 residues. J gave up 4 bases and V 0 bases, and 6 bases lay outside the gene matches. Germline V lookup: CDR1 SGHRS, CDR2 YFSETQ. CDR3 DNA sequence: TGCGCCAGCAGCTTGGAACCGGACAGGTTCACTGAAGCTTTCTTT. Amino acids: CASSLEPDRFTEAFF.